The 14 T cell receptor beta chains reported below all come from one sample, sequenced in a study of blood T cell repertoires in COVID-19. Method: immunoSEQ multiplex PCR; TCRdb's copy keeps in-frame clones and lacks some. The sample holds fewer than 300,000 clones, 91% seen once. Sequencing used peripheral blood. Receptors originate from a woman younger than 45 with COVID-19, enrolled during active disease.

This chain uses TRBV6-1 with TRBJ1-3; D gene uncertain. Germline V CDR1 and CDR2: MNHNS, SASEGT. V was clipped by 1 base and J by 3 bases, with 7 bases between them. There are 14 residues in the CDR3. The DNA for the CDR3 is TGTGCCAGCAGTGAAGGAACACATGGAAACACCATATATTTT. Its protein is CASSEGTHGNTIYF.

The chain combines TRBV7-2 with TRBJ1-1; tentatively, D is TRBD1 (5 bases). CDR1 is SGHTA and CDR2 is FQGNSA in the germline V gene. This CDR3 comprises 13 residues. V shed 5 bases and J shed 8 bases, with 15 bases lying between them. The CDR3 sequence is CASSPDGGIEAFF. The CDR3 DNA is TGTGCCAGCAGCCCCGACGGGGGGATCGAAGCTTTCTTT.

The DNA for the CDR3 is TGTGCCAGCAGCAAAAGGGGCTGGGGACTAGCGGGGCGCACAGATACGCAGTATTTT. This encodes CASSKRGWGLAGRTDTQYF. The V call is TRBV7-2, the J call TRBJ2-3; 13 bases map to TRBD2. Germline assignment: CDR1 SGHTA and CDR2 FQGNSA. V lost 5 bases and J lost 1; bases outside the gene matches: 12. The CDR3 has 19 residues. Looking up the rest from reference TRBV7-2 and TRBJ2-3 gives the full variable domain: GAGVSQSPSNKVTEKGKDVELRCDPISGHTALYWYRQSLGQGLEFLIYFQGNSAPDKSGLPSDRFSAERTGGSVSTLTIQRTQQEDSAVYLCASSKRGWGLAGRTDTQYFGPGTRLTVL.

This clone was observed a single time. The chain carries TRBV30 and TRBJ2-2; D gene uncertain. The germline CDR1 and CDR2 sequences are GTSNPN and SVGIG (reference sequence). Trimming shortened V by 2 bases and J by 6 bases, and 7 bases separated the two germline ends. CDR3 length: 12 residues. The DNA for the CDR3 is TGTGCCTGGAGTCAGGTTCCCGGGGAGCTGTTTTTT. Translated: CAWSQVPGELFF.

The chain is built from TRBV19 and TRBJ1-1; TRBD1 matches at 12 bases. This CDR3 comprises 18 residues. Germline values: CDR1 LNHDA, CDR2 SQIVND (reference sequence). With V trimmed by 4 bases and J by 1 base, 10 bases remained unmatched. CDR3 sequence (DNA): TGTGCCAGTAGTAAAAAACATTTGGGACAGGGGGCGAACACTGAAGCTTTCTTT. Protein product: CASSKKHLGQGANTEAFF. The full variable domain, in which reference TRBV19 and TRBJ1-1 provide the parts outside the CDR3, is DGGITQSPKYLFRKEGQNVTLSCEQNLNHDAMYWYRQDPGQGLRLIYYSQIVNDFQKGDIAEGYSVSREKKESFPLTVTSAQKNPTAFYLCASSKKHLGQGANTEAFFGQGTRLTVV.

V and J are TRBV10-3 and TRBJ2-1; 10 bases line up with TRBD2. Per the germline V gene, CDR1 is ENHRY and CDR2 is SYGVKD. Trimming cost V 4 bases and J 1 base; bases outside gene matches: 1. CDR3 length: 15 residues. DNA of the CDR3: TGTGCCATCAGTGTGACTAGCGGGTCCTACAATGAGCAGTTCTTC. Translated: CAISVTSGSYNEQFF.

The gene calls are TRBV5-1 and TRBJ2-1, with TRBD1 matching 8 bases. The CDR3 runs 13 residues. CDR1 and CDR2 (germline): SGHRS, YFSETQ. V lost 4 bases, J lost 10 bases, and 7 bases stayed unmatched. CDR3 DNA: TGCGCCAGCAGCCCATCCACAGGGGGAGAGCAGTTCTTC. This sequence encodes CASSPSTGGEQFF.

This clone was seen a single time. The sample carries other DNA sequences with the same CDR3. The V and J genes are TRBV6-5 and TRBJ2-2, with D unclear. The V and J ends lost 4 bases and 2 bases respectively, with 2 bases between them. The CDR3 is 12 residues long. Germline loops: CDR1 MNHEY, CDR2 SVGAGI. The CDR3 loop is CASSSNTGELFF. As DNA, the CDR3 is TGTGCCAGCAGTTCTAACACCGGGGAGCTGTTTTTT.

The gene calls are TRBV2 and TRBJ1-1, with TRBD1 matching over 7 bases. V shed 5 bases and J 5 bases; nucleotides not matched to a gene: 5. The CDR3 is 13 amino acids. CDR1 SNHLY and CDR2 FYNNEI come from the germline V gene. The CDR3 DNA sequence: TGTGCCAGCAGTTCCCGACAGGGAACTGAAGCTTTCTTT. It specifies CASSSRQGTEAFF. The whole variable domain, filled in from reference TRBV2 and TRBJ1-1, reads EPEVTQTPSHQVTQMGQEVILRCVPISNHLYFYWYRQILGQKVEFLVSFYNNEISEKSEIFDDQFSVERPDGSNFTLKIRSTKLEDSAMYFCASSSRQGTEAFFGQGTRLTVV.

The J gene is TRBJ2-7, the V gene TRBV20-1; D remains unclear. The CDR3 has 13 amino acids. Trimming shortened V by 3 bases and J by 1 base, and 10 bases separated the two germline ends. Germline V lookup: CDR1 DFQATT, CDR2 SNEGSKA (reference sequence). DNA for the CDR3: TGCAGTGCTAGTCGCGTGAAGTCCTACGAGCAGTACTTC. Translation gives CSASRVKSYEQYF.

This rearrangement joins TRBV11-3 to TRBJ2-1, with D perhaps matching TRBD2 (6 bases). The CDR3 covers 15 residues. The V gene's germline CDR1 is SGHNT and CDR2 YENEEA. The ends were cut back, 5 bases at V and 3 bases at J, with 14 bases in the middle. CDR3 DNA: TGTGCCAGCAGCCTAGTGGGGGGTCTCTACAATGAGCAGTTCTTC. Its protein product is CASSLVGGLYNEQFF.

The chain uses TRBV11-2 and TRBJ2-3; unclear D gene. The V end was cut by 3 bases, the J end by 0 bases, with 10 bases between. In germline, CDR1 is SGHAT, CDR2 FQNNGV. The CDR3 is 15 residues long. The DNA for the CDR3 is TGTGCCAGCAGCTTTAACAGTCTGAGCACAGATACGCAGTATTTT. Encoded protein: CASSFNSLSTDTQYF.

The chain employs TRBV30 and TRBJ1-1; D perhaps matches TRBD1 (6 bases). In germline, CDR1 is GTSNPN, CDR2 SVGIG (reference sequence). This CDR3 has 15 residues. With 0 bases removed from V and 1 base from J, the gap between germline ends came to 12 bases. The CDR3 nucleotides are TGTGCCTGGAGTGTAGGGGGACCTGGGAACACTGAAGCTTTCTTT. This codes for CAWSVGGPGNTEAFF. Supplemented by reference TRBV30 and TRBJ1-1, the full variable domain reads SQTIHQWPATLVQPVGSPLSLECTVEGTSNPNLYWYRQAAGRGLQLLFYSVGIGQISSEVPQNLSASRPQDRQFILSSKKLLLSDSGFYLCAWSVGGPGNTEAFFGQGTRLTVV.

The chain joins TRBV30 to TRBJ1-2; D uncertain. Trimming stripped 4 bases from V and 3 bases from J, with 12 bases between. Germline loops: CDR1 GTSNPN, CDR2 SVGIG (reference sequence). This CDR3 has 13 amino acids. CDR3 DNA: TGTGCCTGGACCCTAACTTCGGACTATGGCTACACCTTC. Translation gives CAWTLTSDYGYTF.